Included here is one T cell receptor (beta chain) sequence, with context. The CDR3 has 16 amino acids. Trimming left V 2 bases short and J 2 bases short, with 13 bases between. CDR1 is SGHAT and CDR2 is FQNNGV in the germline V gene. Symptom resolution, clearance, or two negative PCRs marked the recovered donors of Cohort 3. This sample is part of a study of blood T cell repertoires in COVID-19. Study-level information: Sources were T cells, B-cell-depleted T cells, or PBMCs; the material itself was cDNA or gDNA.

Sequenced by immunoSEQ multiplex PCR; TCRdb stores in-frame clones only, minus some. Altogether under 200,000 clones are present, 80% to 90% being singletons, with the ten largest covering nearly 8%. Sequences were obtained from PBMCs or T cells enriched from blood (not recorded which). The chain has TRBV11-2 and TRBJ1-3; D uncertain. The TCR was taken from a woman in her forties or fifties who had recovered from COVID-19. CDR3 region: CASSLNFPGTGNTIYF. The CDR3 DNA sequence: TGTGCCAGCAGCTTAAACTTCCCGGGGACTGGAAACACCATATATTTT.